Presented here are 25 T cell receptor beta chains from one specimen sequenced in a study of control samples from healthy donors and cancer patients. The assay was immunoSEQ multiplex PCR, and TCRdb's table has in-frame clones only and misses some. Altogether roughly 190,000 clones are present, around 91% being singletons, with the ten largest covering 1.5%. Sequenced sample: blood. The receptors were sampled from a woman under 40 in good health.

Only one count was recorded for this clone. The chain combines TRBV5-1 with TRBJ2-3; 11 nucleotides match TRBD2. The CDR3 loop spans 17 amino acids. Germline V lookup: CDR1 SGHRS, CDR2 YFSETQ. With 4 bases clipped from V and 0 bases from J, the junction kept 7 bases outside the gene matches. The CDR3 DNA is TGCGCCAGCAGCCCTAGCGGGGGGCGCCATAGCACAGATACGCAGTATTTT. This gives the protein CASSPSGGRHSTDTQYF.

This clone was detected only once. The DNA of the CDR3 is TGTGCCAGCAGCCCCGGGACAGGGGGATTAGACGAGCAGTACTTC. Its protein product is CASSPGTGGLDEQYF. The chain joins TRBV7-2 to TRBJ2-7; 11 nucleotides match TRBD1. CDR1 and CDR2 (germline): SGHTA, FQGNSA. The CDR3 totals 15 residues. Unmatched junction bases numbered 8, after V lost 5 bases and J lost 5 bases.

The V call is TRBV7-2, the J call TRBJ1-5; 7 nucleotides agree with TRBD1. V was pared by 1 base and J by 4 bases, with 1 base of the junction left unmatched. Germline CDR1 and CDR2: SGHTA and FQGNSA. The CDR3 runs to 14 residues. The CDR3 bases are TGTGCCAGCAGCTTAGGGACAGGAAATCAGCCCCAGCATTTT. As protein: CASSLGTGNQPQHF.

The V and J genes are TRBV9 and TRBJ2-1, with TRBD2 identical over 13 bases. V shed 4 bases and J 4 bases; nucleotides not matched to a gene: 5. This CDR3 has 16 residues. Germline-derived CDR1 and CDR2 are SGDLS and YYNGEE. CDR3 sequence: CASSPRGLAGYNEQFF. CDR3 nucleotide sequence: TGTGCCAGCAGCCCCCGGGGACTAGCGGGATACAATGAGCAGTTCTTC.

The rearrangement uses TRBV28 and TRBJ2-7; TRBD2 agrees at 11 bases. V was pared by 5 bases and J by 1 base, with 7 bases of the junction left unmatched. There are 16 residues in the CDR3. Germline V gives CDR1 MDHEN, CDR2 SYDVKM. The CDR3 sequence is CASSPPTSGISYEQYF. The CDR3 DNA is TGTGCCAGCAGTCCGCCGACTAGCGGGATTTCCTACGAGCAGTACTTC.

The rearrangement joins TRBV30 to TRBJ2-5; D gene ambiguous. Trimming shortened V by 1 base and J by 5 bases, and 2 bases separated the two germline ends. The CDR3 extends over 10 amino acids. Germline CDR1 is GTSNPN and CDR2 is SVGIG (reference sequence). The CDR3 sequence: CAWSGETQYF. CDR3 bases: TGTGCCTGGAGTGGGGAGACCCAGTACTTC.

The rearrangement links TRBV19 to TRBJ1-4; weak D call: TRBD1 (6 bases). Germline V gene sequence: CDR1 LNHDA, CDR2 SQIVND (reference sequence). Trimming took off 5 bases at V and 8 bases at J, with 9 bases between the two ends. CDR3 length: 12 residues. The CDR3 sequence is CASSPGQEKLFF. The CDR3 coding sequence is TGTGCCAGTAGTCCAGGACAGGAAAAACTGTTTTTT.

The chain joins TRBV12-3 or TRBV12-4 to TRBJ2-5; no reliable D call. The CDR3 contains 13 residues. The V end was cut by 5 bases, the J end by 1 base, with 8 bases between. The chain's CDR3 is CASSKGRQETQYF. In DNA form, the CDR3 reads TGTGCCAGCAGTAAAGGTCGCCAAGAGACCCAGTACTTC.

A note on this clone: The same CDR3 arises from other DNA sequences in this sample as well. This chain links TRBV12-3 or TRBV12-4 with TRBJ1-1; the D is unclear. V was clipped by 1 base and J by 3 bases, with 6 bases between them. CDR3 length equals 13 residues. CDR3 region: CASSLGAHTEAFF. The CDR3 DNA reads TGTGCCAGCAGTTTAGGGGCACACACTGAAGCTTTCTTT.

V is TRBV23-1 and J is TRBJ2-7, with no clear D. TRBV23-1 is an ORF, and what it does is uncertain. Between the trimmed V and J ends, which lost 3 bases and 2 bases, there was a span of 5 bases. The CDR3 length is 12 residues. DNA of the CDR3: TGCGCCAGCAGTCAGCGAGCCTACGAGCAGTACTTC. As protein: CASSQRAYEQYF.

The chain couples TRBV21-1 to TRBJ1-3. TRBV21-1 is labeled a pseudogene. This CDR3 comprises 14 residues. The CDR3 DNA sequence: TGTGCCAGCAGCAAACTGAGCTCTGGAAACACCATATATTTT. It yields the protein CASSKLSSGNTIYF.

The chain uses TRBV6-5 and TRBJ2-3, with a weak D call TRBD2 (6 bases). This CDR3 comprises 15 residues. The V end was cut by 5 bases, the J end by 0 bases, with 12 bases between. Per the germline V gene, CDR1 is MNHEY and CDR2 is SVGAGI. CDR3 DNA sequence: TGTGCCAGCAGTCTCCTAGCGCCCAGCACAGATACGCAGTATTTT. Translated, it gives CASSLLAPSTDTQYF.

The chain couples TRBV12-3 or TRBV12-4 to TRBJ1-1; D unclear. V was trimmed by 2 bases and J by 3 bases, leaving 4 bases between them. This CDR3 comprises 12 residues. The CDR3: CASSLLDTEAFF. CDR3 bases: TGTGCCAGCAGTTTATTGGACACTGAAGCTTTCTTT.

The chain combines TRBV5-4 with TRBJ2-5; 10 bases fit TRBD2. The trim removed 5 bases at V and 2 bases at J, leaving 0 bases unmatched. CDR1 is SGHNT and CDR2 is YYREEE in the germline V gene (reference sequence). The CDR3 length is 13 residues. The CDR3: CASRAGGQETQYF. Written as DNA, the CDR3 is TGTGCCAGCAGAGCGGGGGGGCAAGAGACCCAGTACTTC.

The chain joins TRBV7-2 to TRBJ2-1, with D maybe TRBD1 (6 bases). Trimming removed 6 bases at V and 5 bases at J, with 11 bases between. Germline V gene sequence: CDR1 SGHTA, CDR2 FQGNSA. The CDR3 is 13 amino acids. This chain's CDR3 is CASRGQGNNEQFF. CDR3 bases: TGTGCCAGCAGGGGTCAGGGGAACAATGAGCAGTTCTTC. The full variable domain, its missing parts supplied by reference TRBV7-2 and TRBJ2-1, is GAGVSQSPSNKVTEKGKDVELRCDPISGHTALYWYRQSLGQGLEFLIYFQGNSAPDKSGLPSDRFSAERTGGSVSTLTIQRTQQEDSAVYLCASRGQGNNEQFFGPGTRLTVL.

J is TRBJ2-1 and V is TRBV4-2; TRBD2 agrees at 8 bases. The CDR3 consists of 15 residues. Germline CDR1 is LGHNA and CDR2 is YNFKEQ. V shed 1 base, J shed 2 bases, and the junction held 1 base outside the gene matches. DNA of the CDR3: TGTGCCAGCAGCCAAGCGGGAGGGACCTACAATGAGCAGTTCTTC. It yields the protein CASSQAGGTYNEQFF.

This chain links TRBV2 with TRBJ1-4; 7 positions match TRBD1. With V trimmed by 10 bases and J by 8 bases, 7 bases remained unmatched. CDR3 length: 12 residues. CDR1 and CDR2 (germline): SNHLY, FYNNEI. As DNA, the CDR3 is TGTGCCACAGGACAGGTGGTAGAAAAACTGTTTTTT. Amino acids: CATGQVVEKLFF.

As DNA, the CDR3 is TGTGCCAGTAGTATACAGGCAGCTAACTATGGCTACACCTTC. It is translated as CASSIQAANYGYTF. This rearrangement joins TRBV19 to TRBJ1-2; D remains ambiguous. Trimming removed 2 bases at V and 0 bases at J, with 7 bases between. Germline loops: CDR1 LNHDA, CDR2 SQIVND (reference sequence). This CDR3 region has 14 residues. Complete variable domain (other parts from reference TRBV19 and TRBJ1-2): DGGITQSPKYLFRKEGQNVTLSCEQNLNHDAMYWYRQDPGQGLRLIYYSQIVNDFQKGDIAEGYSVSREKKESFPLTVTSAQKNPTAFYLCASSIQAANYGYTFGSGTRLTVV.

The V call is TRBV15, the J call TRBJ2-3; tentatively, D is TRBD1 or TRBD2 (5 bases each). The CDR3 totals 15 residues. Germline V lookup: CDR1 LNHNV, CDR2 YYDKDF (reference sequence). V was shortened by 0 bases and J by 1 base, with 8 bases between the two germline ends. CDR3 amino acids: CATSRDLGGTDTQYF. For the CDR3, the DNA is TGTGCCACCAGCAGAGATCTGGGGGGCACAGATACGCAGTATTTT.

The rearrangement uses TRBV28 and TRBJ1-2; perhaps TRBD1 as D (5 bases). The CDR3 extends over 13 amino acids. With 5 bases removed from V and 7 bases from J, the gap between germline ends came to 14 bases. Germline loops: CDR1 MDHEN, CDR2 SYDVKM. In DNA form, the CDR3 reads TGTGCCAGCAGTGAAACCAGGGTCTCTGGCTACACCTTC. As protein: CASSETRVSGYTF.

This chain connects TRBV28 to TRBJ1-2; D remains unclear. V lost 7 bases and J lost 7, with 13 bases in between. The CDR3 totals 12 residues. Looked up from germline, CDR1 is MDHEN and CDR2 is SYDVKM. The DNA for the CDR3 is TGTGCCAGCACCAGACCGCCGAGTGGCTACACCTTC. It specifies CASTRPPSGYTF.

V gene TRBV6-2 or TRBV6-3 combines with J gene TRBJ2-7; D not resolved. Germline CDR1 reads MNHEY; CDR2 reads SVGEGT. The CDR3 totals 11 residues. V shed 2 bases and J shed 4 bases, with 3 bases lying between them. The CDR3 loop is CASSYRYEQYF. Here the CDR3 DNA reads TGTGCCAGCAGTTACAGATACGAGCAGTACTTC.

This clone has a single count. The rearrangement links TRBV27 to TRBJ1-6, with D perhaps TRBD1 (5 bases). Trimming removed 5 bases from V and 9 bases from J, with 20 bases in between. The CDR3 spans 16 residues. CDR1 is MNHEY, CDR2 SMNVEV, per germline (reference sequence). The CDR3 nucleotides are TGTGCCAGCAGTAACCCTCCGCAGGGAAGAAGTTCACCCCTCCACTTT. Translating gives CASSNPPQGRSSPLHF.

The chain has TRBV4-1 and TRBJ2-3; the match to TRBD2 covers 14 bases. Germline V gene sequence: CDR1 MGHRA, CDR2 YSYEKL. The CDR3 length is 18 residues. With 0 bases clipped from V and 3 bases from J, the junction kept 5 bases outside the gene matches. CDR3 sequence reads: CASSQEGTSGRETDTQYF. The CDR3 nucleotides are TGCGCCAGCAGCCAAGAAGGGACTAGCGGGAGAGAGACAGATACGCAGTATTTT.

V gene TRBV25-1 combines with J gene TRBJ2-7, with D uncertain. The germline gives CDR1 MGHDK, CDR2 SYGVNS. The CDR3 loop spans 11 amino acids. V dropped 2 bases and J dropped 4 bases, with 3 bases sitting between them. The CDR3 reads CASSEGYEQYF. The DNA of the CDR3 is TGTGCCAGCAGTGAAGGGTACGAGCAGTACTTC.